This T cell receptor (beta chain) stems from a study of cytomegalovirus exposure and HLA in healthy donors. Study-wide results and limits: Sequencing probably produced one cluster of sequence variants that were highly shared. Later work showed greater clonal expansion in HLA-associated TCR beta chains than in equally common others.

About this clone itself: Its antigen is currently unknown.

13 Jbeta primers and 60 Vbeta primers were used for the PCR. Here immunoSEQ multiplex PCR was the method, and the copy in TCRdb shows in-frame clones only, minus some. The sample lists about 120,000 clones; approximately 78% were seen once. This TCR came from a woman between 40 and 55 years old in good health and CMV-seropositive. Sequenced input: PBMCs.

For the CDR3, the DNA is TGTGCCAGCAGTTTAGAACCGGTGAACACTGAAGCTTTCTTT. It is translated as CASSLEPVNTEAFF. This chain connects TRBV27 to TRBJ1-1; D is unresolved. Germline loops: CDR1 MNHEY, CDR2 SMNVEV (reference sequence). This CDR3 region has 14 residues. Trimming cost V 2 bases and J 0 bases, with 7 bases left between them.